A single sample gave rise to the 31 T cell receptor beta chains below, sequenced in a study of CD8 T cells in ankylosing spondylitis. TCRdb reprocessed the 5' RACE reads via MiXCR and lists one record per CDR3 protein. The sample carries 200,000 to 300,000 distinct CDR3 sequences, 8.2% recorded once. Source material: blood, either unsorted or a sorted T cell fraction (not recorded which). Every receptor here comes from a female donor with ankylosing spondylitis or in good health (not recorded which).

In this sample, this clonotype turned up many times. The chain couples TRBV9 to TRBJ1-5; 8 positions agree with TRBD1. V was pared by 3 bases and J by 7 bases, with 6 bases of the junction left unmatched. Germline CDR1 reads SGDLS; CDR2 reads YYNGEE. This CDR3 has 14 residues. The CDR3 is CASSGQTGVQPQHF. In DNA, the CDR3 is TGTGCCAGCAGCGGGCAGACAGGGGTCCAGCCCCAGCATTTT.

This clonotype came up many times. V is TRBV27 and J is TRBJ1-1, with D tentatively TRBD1 (5 bases). The germline V gene encodes CDR1 MNHEY and CDR2 SMNVEV (reference sequence). Trimming took off 10 bases at V and 5 bases at J, with 17 bases between the two ends. The CDR3 covers 13 residues. For the CDR3, the DNA is TGTGCCACCAACGCGGCGGGACGGACTGAAGCTTTCTTT. Translation: CATNAAGRTEAFF.

This clonotype has ten or more counts. The chain carries TRBV18 and TRBJ1-1; perhaps TRBD1 as D (5 bases). V lost 3 bases, J lost 6 bases, and 14 bases lay in between. The CDR3 length is 14 residues. Germline V gene data show CDR1 as KGHSH and CDR2 as LQKENI. CDR3 sequence (DNA): TGTGCCAGCTCACCCCAACAGGCACTCGCTGAAGCTTTCTTT. Translation: CASSPQQALAEAFF.

This clonotype was counted between two and nine times. V gene TRBV3-1 combines with J gene TRBJ2-1; perhaps D is TRBD1 or TRBD2 (5 bases each). The CDR3 loop spans 15 amino acids. Trimming shortened V by 4 bases and J by 7 bases, and 17 bases separated the two germline ends. Germline V gene sequence: CDR1 LGHDT, CDR2 YNNKEL (reference sequence). CDR3 protein: CASSLRRGAGNEQFF. DNA for the CDR3: TGTGCCAGCAGCCTCCGCCGGGGCGCTGGGAATGAGCAGTTCTTC.

This clonotype was counted between two and nine times. V and J are TRBV5-4 and TRBJ2-1; D possibly corresponds to TRBD2 (6 bases). V gave up 0 bases and J gave up 0 bases, with 34 bases separating them. Germline values: CDR1 SGHNT, CDR2 YYREEE (reference sequence). The CDR3 extends over 24 amino acids. The CDR3 region has the DNA TGTGCCAGCAGCTTGGTAAGAGGTGTCAACCCTAGTAGCGGACTCCCAAGCTCCTACAATGAGCAGTTCTTC. It specifies CASSLVRGVNPSSGLPSSYNEQFF.

This clonotype was seen repeatedly, ten times or more. The CDR3 DNA is TGTGCCAGCAGCACATACAGGGGGCGTAGCACAGATACGCAGTATTTT. Its protein is CASSTYRGRSTDTQYF. The chain is built from TRBV7-2 and TRBJ2-3, with 9 bases that match TRBD1. J lost 0 bases, V lost 5 bases, and 6 bases had no gene match. The V gene's germline CDR1 is SGHTA and CDR2 FQGNSA. This CDR3 is built from 16 residues.

Note on this clonotype: A read error may be the cause here, since a much bigger clone is one base away. The chain has TRBV29-1 and TRBJ1-2; possibly TRBD1 for D (5 bases). The CDR3 has 14 residues. The germline CDR1 and CDR2 sequences are SQVTM and ANQGSEA. CDR3 bases: TGCGGCGTCCTCTACGACAGACCACGGAGGGGCTACACCTTC. Translating it yields CGVLYDRPRRGYTF. Looking up the rest from reference TRBV29-1 and TRBJ1-2 gives the full variable domain: SAVISQKPSRDICQRGTSLTIQCQVDSQVTMMFWYRQQPGQSLTLIATANQGSEATYESGFVIDKFPISRPNLTFSTLTVSNMSPEDSSIYLCGVLYDRPRRGYTFGSGTRLTVV.

This clonotype was found many times. The chain joins TRBV29-1 to TRBJ1-1; no clear D gene. Trimming cost V 7 bases and J 5 bases, with 14 bases left between them. The CDR3 sequence is 12 residues long. Germline V gene sequence: CDR1 SQVTM, CDR2 ANQGSEA. The DNA of the CDR3 is TGCAGCGCCTGGATAGGGCGAACTGAAGCTTTCTTT. Translation: CSAWIGRTEAFF. Full variable domain (remainder filled in from reference TRBV29-1 and TRBJ1-1): SAVISQKPSRDICQRGTSLTIQCQVDSQVTMMFWYRQQPGQSLTLIATANQGSEATYESGFVIDKFPISRPNLTFSTLTVSNMSPEDSSIYLCSAWIGRTEAFFGQGTRLTVV.

This clonotype has at least ten counts. The chain has TRBV3-1 and TRBJ2-5; 9 bases agree with TRBD1. Germline V CDR1 and CDR2: LGHDT, YNNKEL (reference sequence). V was pared by 5 bases and J by 4 bases, with 11 bases of the junction left unmatched. The CDR3 contains 16 residues. The CDR3 protein is CASSGTGGGNRETQYF. The CDR3 DNA reads as TGTGCCAGCAGCGGTACAGGGGGCGGAAACCGAGAGACCCAGTACTTC.

This clonotype has a count of ten or more. V gene TRBV6-5 combines with J gene TRBJ1-6; the match to TRBD1 covers 7 bases. This CDR3 has 17 residues. Trimming took 4 bases from V and 2 from J; bases not matched to a gene: 8. Germline V CDR1 and CDR2: MNHEY, SVGAGI. Here the CDR3 reads CASSSGQLVPYNSPLHF. CDR3 DNA sequence: TGTGCCAGCAGTTCGGGACAGCTCGTGCCCTATAATTCACCCCTCCACTTT.

This clonotype was observed many times. The rearrangement uses TRBV29-1 and TRBJ2-1, with D possibly being TRBD2 (6 bases). Trimming shortened V by 6 bases and J by 2 bases, and 17 bases separated the two germline ends. CDR3 length: 15 amino acids. Looked up from germline, CDR1 is SQVTM and CDR2 is ANQGSEA. In DNA form, the CDR3 reads TGCAGCGTATTTACTACATCGGGAGCCTACAATGAGCAGTTCTTC. Residues: CSVFTTSGAYNEQFF.

This clonotype showed up many times. The chain is built from TRBV7-3 and TRBJ1-1; D gene ambiguous. The CDR3 spans 14 residues. V dropped 2 bases and J dropped 2 bases, with 9 bases sitting between them. Germline V gene sequence: CDR1 SGHTA, CDR2 FQGTGA. The CDR3 spells CASSLEGSNTEAFF. CDR3 in DNA: TGTGCCAGCAGCTTAGAAGGTTCCAACACTGAAGCTTTCTTT.

This clonotype has a count of ten or more. DNA for the CDR3: TGTGCCAGCAGTGAAGGTACACCCACCGGGGAGCTGTTTTTT. Translation: CASSEGTPTGELFF. The chain has TRBV2 and TRBJ2-2, with D unresolved. V dropped 1 base and J dropped 4 bases, with 7 bases sitting between them. Per germline, CDR1 SNHLY and CDR2 FYNNEI. This CDR3 spans 14 amino acids.

This clonotype was seen many times. The CDR3 loop reads CASSRYAGGRNGELFF. In DNA form, the CDR3 reads TGTGCCAGCAGCCGATACGCGGGAGGGCGCAACGGGGAGCTGTTTTTT. The V call is TRBV7-2, the J call TRBJ2-2; 9 bases are a match to TRBD2. The CDR3 has 16 amino acids. Germline CDR1 and CDR2: SGHTA and FQGNSA. J lost 7 bases, V lost 5 bases, and 11 bases had no gene match.

This clonotype was counted only a few times. This chain joins TRBV15 and TRBJ2-7; 8 bases agree with TRBD1. The CDR3 is 14 amino acids. Trimming removed 0 bases from V and 3 bases from J; junction bases left unmatched: 1. The V gene's germline CDR1 is LNHNV and CDR2 YYDKDF (reference sequence). The CDR3 here is CATSREQGGYEQYF. The CDR3 DNA is TGTGCCACCAGCAGAGAACAGGGGGGCTACGAGCAGTACTTC.

This clonotype showed up many times. The chain joins TRBV14 to TRBJ1-2; maybe TRBD1 (5 bases). Germline-derived CDR1 and CDR2 are SGHDN and FVKESK. The CDR3 is 12 amino acids. Trimming pared 1 base from V and 5 bases from J, leaving 5 bases between. CDR3 DNA: TGTGCCAGCAGCCAAGCAGGGTATGGCTACACCTTC. Translating gives CASSQAGYGYTF.

This clonotype was found many times. This rearrangement joins TRBV7-9 to TRBJ2-3; D call uncertain. Germline V gene data show CDR1 as SEHNR and CDR2 as FQNEAQ (reference sequence). The CDR3 extends over 16 amino acids. Trimming pared 1 base from V and 0 bases from J, leaving 11 bases between. CDR3 protein: CASSLGRPISTDTQYF. The CDR3 DNA sequence: TGTGCCAGCAGCTTAGGACGACCCATAAGCACAGATACGCAGTATTTT.

This clonotype showed up many times. This rearrangement joins TRBV7-6 to TRBJ2-1, with D possibly being TRBD2 (6 bases). Germline V gives CDR1 SGHVS, CDR2 FNYEAQ. V dropped 5 bases and J dropped 6 bases, with 17 bases sitting between them. This CDR3 contains 15 residues. CDR3 bases: TGTGCCAGCAGCGATAGCGGCCCCTGGGGCAATGAGCAGTTCTTC. The encoded protein is CASSDSGPWGNEQFF.

Ten or more counts support this clonotype. This chain links TRBV10-3 with TRBJ1-5, with 7 nucleotides matching TRBD1. The length of the CDR3 is 14 residues. The germline V gene encodes CDR1 ENHRY and CDR2 SYGVKD. J lost 4 bases, V lost 5 bases, and 5 bases had no gene match. The CDR3, as DNA: TGTGCCATCAGTACAGGGGATCTAAATCAGCCCCAGCATTTT. It translates to CAISTGDLNQPQHF.

V gene TRBV19 combines with J gene TRBJ2-7; 7 nucleotides match TRBD2. Unmatched junction bases numbered 7, after V lost 7 bases and J lost 1 base. This CDR3 comprises 14 residues. Germline-derived CDR1 and CDR2 are LNHDA and SQIVND (reference sequence). As DNA, the CDR3 is TGTGCCAGTATGAGGGCTAGCGGATCCTACGAGCAGTACTTC. Translating gives CASMRASGSYEQYF.

Concerning this clonotype: This may stem from a read error, because a much larger clone lies one nucleotide away. The chain joins TRBV5-1 to TRBJ1-5; 9 bases are a match to TRBD1. The CDR3 is 15 amino acids. V gave up 1 base and J gave up 5 bases; unmatched junction bases: 4. Germline CDR1 is SGHRS and CDR2 is YFSETQ. The CDR3 DNA reads as TGCGCCAGCAGCTTGCCCGGACAGGGGTATCAGCCCCAGCATTTT. Translated: CASSLPGQGYQPQHF.

Many counts were recorded for this clonotype. The rearrangement uses TRBV28 and TRBJ2-2, with a weak D call TRBD1 (6 bases). Germline V gene data show CDR1 as MDHEN and CDR2 as SYDVKM. V lost 4 bases to trimming and J lost 0 bases, with 12 bases between them. The CDR3 has 16 residues. CDR3 sequence reads: CASSSSGQPNTGELFF. The CDR3 DNA reads TGTGCCAGCAGTTCGTCAGGACAGCCGAACACCGGGGAGCTGTTTTTT.

This clonotype was counted only a few times. The chain carries TRBV7-2 and TRBJ2-1; TRBD2 aligns across 7 bases. Germline V gives CDR1 SGHTA, CDR2 FQGNSA. J lost 4 bases, V lost 2 bases, and 11 bases had no gene match. This CDR3 spans 17 amino acids. The CDR3 DNA reads TGTGCCAGCAGCTTAAGTTCAGGCGGGAGCTCGTACAATGAGCAGTTCTTC. Translating gives CASSLSSGGSSYNEQFF.

This clonotype appeared many times. V usage is TRBV27 and J usage is TRBJ1-6; D is perhaps TRBD1 (6 bases). The germline V and J ends were trimmed by 7 bases and 6 bases, with 7 bases remaining between them. The V gene's germline CDR1 is MNHEY and CDR2 SMNVEV (reference sequence). CDR3 length: 12 residues. The CDR3 region has the DNA TGTGCCAGCAAAGGGGGTAATTCACCCCTCCACTTT. This codes for CASKGGNSPLHF.

In its sample, this clonotype was seen many times. V is TRBV7-6 and J is TRBJ2-7; D is unresolved. The V and J ends lost 5 bases and 0 bases respectively, with 14 bases between them. Germline CDR1 and CDR2: SGHVS and FNYEAQ. There are 15 residues in the CDR3. CDR3 DNA sequence: TGTGCCAGCAGCCCCAAGCCGGAGAGCTCCTACGAGCAGTACTTC. Its protein is CASSPKPESSYEQYF.

Many counts were recorded for this clonotype. The rearrangement links TRBV5-1 to TRBJ2-1, with D perhaps TRBD1 (6 bases). Trimming removed 4 bases at V and 4 bases at J, with 12 bases between. Germline-derived CDR1 and CDR2 are SGHRS and YFSETQ. The CDR3 contains 14 residues. The chain's CDR3 is CASSPRTAYNEQFF. Written as DNA, the CDR3 is TGCGCCAGCAGCCCCCGGACAGCTTACAATGAGCAGTTCTTC.

In the case of this clonotype: At one end the junction does not follow the germline gene, possibly because of a read error. The chain has TRBV19 and TRBJ1-2; D may be TRBD1 (6 bases). The CDR3 length is 14 residues. The germline V gene has CDR1 LNHDA and CDR2 SQIVND (reference sequence). The CDR3 DNA follows: TGTACCAGTAGTGCCCGGACAGCTCCCTATGGCTACACCTTC. It specifies CTSSARTAPYGYTF.

This clonotype was seen at least ten times. The chain combines TRBV21-1 with TRBJ2-5; TRBD1 reflects the table's D call only, with no check against the DNA. TRBV21-1 is flagged as a pseudogene. The CDR3 runs to 15 residues. DNA for the CDR3: TGTGCCAGCAGCAAAGCGCTAGACAGGCAAGAGACCCAGTACTTC. Its translation: CASSKALDRQETQYF.

In this sample, this clonotype turned up many times. The genes are TRBV28 and TRBJ1-2; D is possibly TRBD1 (5 bases). The CDR3 covers 15 residues. The V gene lost 6 bases and the J gene lost 2 bases, with 16 bases spanning the gap. Per germline, CDR1 MDHEN and CDR2 SYDVKM. The chain's CDR3 is CASRGGGSPNYGYTF. The DNA for the CDR3 is TGTGCCAGCAGGGGGGGGGGATCCCCGAACTATGGCTACACCTTC.

This clonotype was seen repeatedly, ten times or more. This chain links TRBV10-3 with TRBJ1-1; no clear D gene. Per the germline V gene, CDR1 is ENHRY and CDR2 is SYGVKD. V shed 0 bases and J shed 11 bases, with 10 bases lying between them. The CDR3 has 12 amino acids. The CDR3 DNA is TGTGCCATCAGTGAGTCGAAAGGTGGGGCTTTCTTT. Translation gives CAISESKGGAFF.

This clonotype was seen at least ten times. This chain joins TRBV4-3 and TRBJ2-1; perhaps TRBD1 as D (5 bases). The CDR3 loop spans 16 amino acids. The V end was cut by 0 bases, the J end by 5 bases, with 14 bases between. Germline lookup yields CDR1 LGHNA and CDR2 YSLEER. The CDR3 nucleotides are TGCGCCAGCAGCCAAGATGGGATCTTAGGGGACAATGAGCAGTTCTTC. Amino acids: CASSQDGILGDNEQFF.